This record covers a single T cell receptor beta chain. Its cognate antigen has yet to be identified. The junction departs from the called germline gene at one end, perhaps through a read error. The germline V gene (reference sequence) specifies MNHEY as CDR1 and SMNVEV as CDR2. Measured from the cysteine to the phenylalanine, the CDR3 is 15 residues long. Solely the CDR3 DNA is kept, with 45 bases framed from the first base. Healthy HIV-negative adults with no recently reported acute infections or vaccinations were included as donors. Every donor was a Caucasian adult residing in Nashville, Tennessee, USA. CD4+ T cells were enriched through magnetic negative selection, after which naive cells were positively selected on CD45RA and the remaining negative fraction served as the memory subset. Blood was collected by leukapheresis, and PBMCs were isolated by Ficoll-Histopaque density gradient centrifugation and then cryopreserved in liquid nitrogen vapor phase. Analytical flow cytometry was used to check the purity and quantity of every magnetically sorted T cell population. From each sorted fraction, genomic DNA was isolated and quantified by UV absorbance on a Nanodrop 2000c.

The data originate from a study of shared clonotypes between healthy human individuals (dated by TCRdb to between 2020 and 2021). Looking at the study overall: A couple of women and three men aged 18 to 49 years were included in the cohort. For each donor, three plates each were used for CD4 naive and CD4 memory, two plates were used for CD8 naive, and one plate was used for CD8 memory. Blood TCR repertoires of about 5 healthy adults were deeply sequenced to estimate repertoire size and the extent of clonotype sharing between individuals. Libraries were prepared and TCR repertoires were sequenced by different laboratories using diverse techniques, in order to increase sequencing depth and limit assay-specific biases. Leukapheresis yielded between about 0.94 and 8.9 billion PBMCs per donor.

Paper-wide results and their limitations: Compared with non-shared clonotypes, clonotypes shared by all four sorted-subset donors had higher generation probabilities. Sampling was restricted to blood, and TCR repertoires in tissues likely differ from the TCR repertoires found in blood. Across a handful of donors, approximately 4.9% of naive CD4, 3% to 4% of naive CD8, 2% to 2.5% of memory CD4, and approximately 0.42% of memory CD8 clonotypes were shared. Based on pairwise subsampling, the degree of clonotype sharing among donors was expected to be affected by sequencing depth. Incomplete sequencing was indicated by rarefaction of sorted-subset datasets, despite the large sequencing depth. Naive subsets generally had larger estimated clonotype richness than memory subsets did. The small number of donors limited the genetic and exposure-history diversity represented.

TCR CDR3 regions were amplified from genomic DNA by multiplex PCR using the deep immunoSEQ assay. For each cell subset, the extracted genomic DNA was distributed evenly across all wells of several immunoSEQ 96-well plates, and each plate served as one replicate. Each replicate PCR for sorted subsets received around 200 ng genomic DNA, equal to about 30,000 T cell genomes. Purified libraries were quantified with a Qubit 3.0 fluorometer, sized on a Bioanalyzer 2100, and re-quantified with the KAPA Library Quantification kit. Every immunoSEQ 96-well plate was sequenced on a dedicated single-read 150-cycle Illumina NextSeq 550 flow cell. As for the authors' bioinformatics: Because the immunoSEQ output held only junctional sequences and lacked quality scores, the filtering could not match the filtering applied to full-length reads. To assign V/J genes and CDR3, sequences were annotated against IMGT germline references using PyIR, a Python wrapper for IgBLAST v1.9. Reads were removed for weak V/J assignments (E-value above 1e-6), missing CDR3, stop codons, out-of-frame junctions, or ambiguous translated residues. V3J clonotypes were defined as sequences sharing an identical inferred V gene, J gene, and CDR3 amino acid sequence. To compute the percentage overlap between repertoires, the number of shared unique clonotypes was divided by the size of the smaller repertoire. Richness of each repertoire was evaluated using RTK rarefaction, the Chao1 estimator, and Recon v2.1 estimates of unobserved clonotypes. For all TCRbeta clonotypes obtained by the gDNA method from a handful of donors, generation probabilities were computed with OLGA. The source is immuneACCESS, and TCRdb retained only in-frame sequences with V and J called. Part of the clones is not carried over; for the studies checked, unresolved V genes explain less than half of this, and the remainder is unexplained. The D gene and trimming were derived from the DNA, and the V and J assignments and clone size from that table. The sample contains 2.5 million or so clones, around 94% of them found a single time. Clones ranked in the top ten supply about 0.13% of the sample.

The clonotype originates from a man between 18 and 29 years old in good health. The receptor chain draws on TRBV27 and TRBJ2-7, with the D gene call left open. What was sequenced was naive CD4+ T cells sorted from blood. The cell subset or site label for this specimen denotes: CD45RA+ positively selected. The nucleotide sequence is TGTGCCAGCAGTCCCCCAACGGGTTCCGGCGCGCGTATGTGGTTC. The resulting protein is CASSPPTGSGARMWF.